The 10 T cell receptor beta chains given below trace back to one sample, sequenced in a study of response to subunit inactivated influenza vaccine. TCRdb ran MiXCR on the RT-PCR reads and lists one entry per CDR3 protein. The sample lists hundreds of thousands of distinct CDR3 sequences, 25% occurring once. This sample comprised CD4+ T cells sorted from PBMCs, obtained 5 to 6 days after vaccination. Receptor source: a man in his forties or fifties who received an inactivated influenza vaccine.

This clonotype was detected a few times. The gene calls are TRBV7-2 and TRBJ1-4, with unresolved D. Germline V gene lookup returns CDR1 SGHTA and CDR2 FQGNSA. V was cut by 5 bases and J by 6 bases, with 16 bases left in between. CDR3 length: 15 amino acids. The CDR3 DNA reads as TGTGCCAGCAGCCTTCTGACGGGAATCGATGAAAAACTGTTTTTT. Its translation: CASSLLTGIDEKLFF. The whole variable domain, remainder taken from reference TRBV7-2 and TRBJ1-4, is GAGVSQSPSNKVTEKGKDVELRCDPISGHTALYWYRQSLGQGLEFLIYFQGNSAPDKSGLPSDRFSAERTGGSVSTLTIQRTQQEDSAVYLCASSLLTGIDEKLFFGSGTQLSVL.

The J gene is TRBJ2-1, the V gene TRBV20-1; 14 bases fit TRBD2. The ends lost 3 bases at V and 7 bases at J; junction bases unmatched: 5. The germline CDR1 and CDR2 sequences are DFQATT and SNEGSKA (reference sequence). The CDR3 has 15 amino acids. CDR3 in DNA: TGCAGTGCTAGGGGAGGGACTAGCGGGAGAAATGAGCAGTTCTTC. Residues: CSARGGTSGRNEQFF.

This chain joins TRBV5-1 and TRBJ2-5; a possible D gene is TRBD1 (5 bases). The CDR3 contains 14 residues. V dropped 4 bases and J dropped 4 bases, with 14 bases sitting between them. Germline-derived CDR1 and CDR2 are SGHRS and YFSETQ. CDR3 bases: TGCGCCAGCAGCGAAGCCCAGGGTGCAGAGACCCAGTACTTC. Amino acids: CASSEAQGAETQYF.

This clonotype was recorded only once. This chain connects TRBV7-9 to TRBJ2-2; D uncertain. The CDR3 is 14 amino acids. The germline V gene encodes CDR1 SEHNR and CDR2 FQNEAQ (reference sequence). V was clipped by 3 bases and J by 3 bases, with 8 bases between them. CDR3 loop: CASSFARDTGELFF. The CDR3, as DNA: TGTGCCAGCAGCTTCGCTCGGGACACCGGGGAGCTGTTTTTT.

This clonotype was counted a few times. This sequence joins TRBV12-3 or TRBV12-4 and TRBJ2-5; 9 positions match TRBD1. The junction had 10 bases not matched to a gene; V was cut back by 6 bases and J by 2 bases. The CDR3 length is 16 residues. The CDR3 loop reads CASRPSRGQGQETQYF. DNA for the CDR3: TGTGCCAGCAGACCCTCCCGGGGACAGGGACAAGAGACCCAGTACTTC.

This clonotype was recorded a few times. This chain connects TRBV28 to TRBJ2-3; 7 bases agree with TRBD1. The CDR3 is made up of 16 amino acids. Germline CDR1 and CDR2: MDHEN and SYDVKM. V gave up 7 bases and J gave up 4 bases; unmatched junction bases: 14. The CDR3 sequence: CASTRREGAQPDTQYF. For the CDR3, the DNA is TGTGCCAGCACACGGCGAGAGGGGGCGCAGCCAGATACGCAGTATTTT.

This clonotype has just a few counts. V usage is TRBV20-1 and J usage is TRBJ2-2, with D tentatively TRBD1 (6 bases). V was shortened by 0 bases and J by 6 bases, with 14 bases between the two germline ends. Germline CDR1 reads DFQATT; CDR2 reads SNEGSKA (reference sequence). This CDR3 has 15 amino acids. CDR3 amino acids: CSARDGGRSSGELFF. The DNA for the CDR3 is TGCAGTGCTAGAGATGGGGGCAGAAGCTCCGGGGAGCTGTTTTTT.

Judged by abundance, this clonotype is medium-sized (0.01 to 0.1%). The V call is TRBV5-1, the J call TRBJ2-7, with D unresolved. This CDR3 is built from 13 residues. The germline V and J ends were trimmed by 0 bases and 3 bases, with 7 bases remaining between them. The germline gives CDR1 SGHRS, CDR2 YFSETQ. CDR3 DNA sequence: TGCGCCAGCAGCTTGGATCTAGGCTACGAGCAGTACTTC. Protein sequence: CASSLDLGYEQYF.

A few counts support this clonotype. The gene calls are TRBV29-1 and TRBJ2-5; D is unresolved. This CDR3 has 11 residues. The ends were cut back, 5 bases at V and 2 bases at J, with 6 bases in the middle. The germline gives CDR1 SQVTM, CDR2 ANQGSEA. The CDR3 nucleotides read TGCAGCGTTCAGGTACAAGAGACCCAGTACTTC. Encoded protein: CSVQVQETQYF.

This clonotype was seen only a few times. The CDR3 here is CASSLVPSWDNEQFF. Written as DNA, the CDR3 is TGTGCCAGCAGCTTAGTTCCTAGTTGGGACAATGAGCAGTTCTTC. This sequence joins TRBV7-2 and TRBJ2-1; D uncertain. CDR3 size: 15 residues. Germline V gives CDR1 SGHTA, CDR2 FQGNSA. The V and J ends lost 1 base and 5 bases respectively, with 12 bases between them.